The 21 T cell receptor beta chains presented below share a single source sample, sequenced in a study of identical twins. TCRdb re-analysed the 5' RACE reads in MiXCR, keeping a single row per CDR3 protein. The sample contains approximately 690,000 distinct CDR3 sequences, 5.5% to 6.5% of which appear only once. Material: naive T cells sorted from blood. The receptors here all came from a young man in good health.

This chain connects TRBV20-1 to TRBJ2-3, with 11 bases aligning to TRBD2. The CDR3 is made up of 14 amino acids. The V gene end was trimmed by 5 bases and the J gene end by 6 bases; junction bases not matched to a gene: 7. Looked up from germline, CDR1 is DFQATT and CDR2 is SNEGSKA (reference sequence). The chain's CDR3 is CSAPGIAGGDTQYF. The CDR3 bases are TGCAGTGCTCCGGGGATAGCGGGAGGGGATACGCAGTATTTT.

V usage is TRBV25-1 and J usage is TRBJ2-1, with 7 bases aligning to TRBD2. V trimming: 3 bases; J trimming: 4 bases; junction bases outside the gene matches: 6. The CDR3 loop spans 15 amino acids. Per the germline V gene, CDR1 is MGHDK and CDR2 is SYGVNS. Here the CDR3 DNA reads TGTGCCAGCAGTGATACCGGGAGGACTTACAATGAGCAGTTCTTC. Translating gives CASSDTGRTYNEQFF.

In this sample, this clonotype turned up many times. This chain links TRBV29-1 with TRBJ2-3; D unclear. The CDR3 extends over 12 amino acids. V lost 4 bases, J lost 1 base, and 6 bases lay in between. Germline lookup yields CDR1 SQVTM and CDR2 ANQGSEA. The CDR3 nucleotides read TGCAGCGTTGGTCGCGGCACAGATACGCAGTATTTT. As protein: CSVGRGTDTQYF.

This clonotype was recorded a few times. The V call is TRBV5-1, the J call TRBJ2-5, with no clear D. In germline, CDR1 is SGHRS, CDR2 YFSETQ. Trimming removed 0 bases at V and 2 bases at J, with 17 bases between. The CDR3 is 17 residues long. CDR3 protein: CASSLVLSTTKQETQYF. The CDR3 bases are TGCGCCAGCAGCTTGGTTCTTTCGACAACGAAACAAGAGACCCAGTACTTC.

This clonotype was counted many times. V gene TRBV10-3 combines with J gene TRBJ2-3; 7 bases are a match to TRBD2. CDR3 length: 15 amino acids. V shed 2 bases, J shed 0 bases, and the junction held 2 bases outside the gene matches. Per germline, CDR1 ENHRY and CDR2 SYGVKD. CDR3 bases: TGTGCCATCAGTGAGGGCGGGAGTAGCACAGATACGCAGTATTTT. Amino acids: CAISEGGSSTDTQYF.

The chain employs TRBV6-2 or TRBV6-3 and TRBJ2-7; no firm D call. Germline lookup yields CDR1 MNHEY and CDR2 SVGEGT. V was cut by 5 bases and J by 6 bases, with 8 bases left in between. CDR3 length equals 11 residues. The CDR3 reads CASSTAFEQYV. In DNA form, the CDR3 reads TGTGCCAGCAGTACAGCATTCGAGCAGTACGTC.

In its sample, this clonotype was seen many times. The chain combines TRBV7-2 with TRBJ2-3, with D unresolved. Trimming stripped 1 base from V and 3 bases from J, with 11 bases between. The CDR3 contains 15 residues. Germline V gives CDR1 SGHTA, CDR2 FQGNSA. CDR3 nucleotide sequence: TGTGCCAGCAGCTTAGTGGCCTTGGGGACAGATACGCAGTATTTT. This sequence encodes CASSLVALGTDTQYF.

This chain uses TRBV11-2 with TRBJ2-2, with a tentative D call TRBD1 (5 bases). V gave up 0 bases and J gave up 7 bases, with 12 bases separating them. The CDR3 spans 15 residues. From germline, CDR1 is SGHAT and CDR2 FQNNGV. The CDR3 DNA is TGTGCCAGCAGCTTAGAGGCAGGGTATATCGGGGAGCTGTTTTTT. This translates into CASSLEAGYIGELFF.

The chain couples TRBV29-1 to TRBJ1-4; 10 bases map to TRBD1. Germline CDR1 and CDR2: SQVTM and ANQGSEA. The CDR3 is made up of 14 amino acids. V lost 5 bases to trimming and J lost 6 bases; unmatched junction nucleotides: 6. The CDR3 loop reads CSVRSGTGDEKLFF. CDR3 coding DNA: TGCAGCGTTAGATCCGGGACAGGGGATGAAAAACTGTTTTTT.

The chain employs TRBV28 and TRBJ1-2; TRBD1 matches at 7 bases. Germline CDR1 is MDHEN and CDR2 is SYDVKM. The ends lost 6 bases at V and 2 bases at J; junction bases unmatched: 6. This CDR3 has 14 amino acids. The CDR3: CASRRQGSNYGYTF. The CDR3, as DNA: TGTGCCAGCAGACGACAGGGATCCAACTATGGCTACACCTTC.

Many counts were recorded for this clonotype. The chain recombines TRBV12-3 or TRBV12-4 with TRBJ2-1; D remains ambiguous. This CDR3 is built from 15 residues. V lost 6 bases and J lost 0, with 12 bases in between. The CDR3, as DNA: TGTGCCAGCAGCCCGACGTTAGACTCCTACAATGAGCAGTTCTTC. It translates to CASSPTLDSYNEQFF.

This clonotype was seen a handful of times. The chain links TRBV5-6 to TRBJ2-1; D is tentatively TRBD1 or TRBD2 (6 bases each). Deletions cut 0 bases from V and 6 bases from J, with 13 bases between. Germline CDR1 and CDR2: SGHDT and YYEEEE. The CDR3 runs 15 residues. Written as DNA, the CDR3 is TGTGCCAGCAGCTTGGAACAGGGAGGTTTCAATGAGCAGTTCTTC. Its translation: CASSLEQGGFNEQFF.

This clonotype came up many times. CDR3 loop: CSARGIITQYF. CDR3 in DNA: TGCAGTGCTAGAGGTATCATTACGCAGTACTTC. The V gene is TRBV20-1, the J gene TRBJ2-7, with unresolved D. V lost 1 base, J lost 9 bases, and 10 bases lay in between. The V gene's germline CDR1 is DFQATT and CDR2 SNEGSKA (reference sequence). CDR3 length: 11 residues.

Points on this clonotype: A much larger clone lies a single base off, so this may be a read error. The CDR3 loop reads CASSLMGLSDTQYF. The CDR3 DNA reads TGTGCCAGCAGTTTGATGGGATTATCAGATACGCAGTATTTT. This chain connects TRBV6-5 to TRBJ2-3, with unresolved D. CDR3 length: 14 residues. The germline V and J ends were trimmed by 4 bases and 4 bases, with 12 bases remaining between them. Looked up from germline, CDR1 is MNHEY and CDR2 is SVGAGI.

This clonotype was counted a few times. CDR3 residues: CASRPTGTSTGSYNEQFF. DNA for the CDR3: TGCGCCAGCAGGCCTACCGGGACTAGCACCGGCTCCTACAATGAGCAGTTCTTC. The chain has TRBV5-1 and TRBJ2-1; 9 bases match TRBD2. The CDR3 loop spans 18 amino acids. Trimming took 5 bases from V and 0 from J; bases not matched to a gene: 12. Germline V gene data show CDR1 as SGHRS and CDR2 as YFSETQ.

The V and J genes are TRBV2 and TRBJ2-7, with TRBD2 matching 10 bases. Per germline, CDR1 SNHLY and CDR2 FYNNEI. The CDR3 covers 14 residues. The V segment lost 5 bases and the J segment 6 bases; nucleotides outside the gene matches: 7. Here the CDR3 reads CASSSSGRSSEQYV. DNA of the CDR3: TGTGCCAGCAGTTCTAGCGGGAGATCAAGCGAGCAGTACGTC.

There are many counts of this clonotype. This sequence joins TRBV29-1 and TRBJ1-1; D unresolved. The CDR3 totals 11 residues. Trimming removed 7 bases from V and 1 base from J, with 7 bases in between. Germline CDR1 reads SQVTM; CDR2 reads ANQGSEA. The CDR3 DNA reads as TGCAGCGCCGGGGAGAACACTGAAGCTTTCTTT. Protein sequence: CSAGENTEAFF. The variable domain in full, completed from reference TRBV29-1 and TRBJ1-1, reads SAVISQKPSRDICQRGTSLTIQCQVDSQVTMMFWYRQQPGQSLTLIATANQGSEATYESGFVIDKFPISRPNLTFSTLTVSNMSPEDSSIYLCSAGENTEAFFGQGTRLTVV.

This clonotype was seen ten or more times. This rearrangement joins TRBV9 to TRBJ1-1; no clear D gene. This CDR3 spans 13 amino acids. Germline V gives CDR1 SGDLS, CDR2 YYNGEE. Trimming removed 5 bases at V and 1 base at J, with 9 bases between. CDR3 in DNA: TGTGCCAGCAGTCCTCAGTCGAACACTGAAGCTTTCTTT. It encodes CASSPQSNTEAFF.

This clonotype was detected only a few times. The chain links TRBV27 to TRBJ2-1; D unclear. From germline, CDR1 is MNHEY and CDR2 SMNVEV (reference sequence). V lost 7 bases, J lost 4 bases, and 5 bases lay in between. The CDR3 extends over 11 amino acids. The CDR3 loop is CASITYNEQFF. The CDR3 DNA is TGTGCCAGCATCACTTACAATGAGCAGTTCTTC.

This clonotype was recorded many times. V is TRBV29-1 and J is TRBJ2-1; 9 bases align to TRBD2. The CDR3 is 13 amino acids. Germline V lookup: CDR1 SQVTM, CDR2 ANQGSEA. V lost 7 bases to trimming and J lost 4 bases; unmatched junction nucleotides: 5. In nucleotides, the CDR3 is TGCAGCGCCCGTAGCGGGAGATACAATGAGCAGTTCTTC. It yields the protein CSARSGRYNEQFF.

This chain joins TRBV3-1 and TRBJ2-3; TRBD2 aligns across 9 bases. V shed 0 bases, J shed 5 bases, and the junction held 6 bases outside the gene matches. This CDR3 is 16 amino acids long. From germline, CDR1 is LGHDT and CDR2 YNNKEL (reference sequence). In DNA form, the CDR3 reads TGTGCCAGCAGCCAAGACCTAGCGGGAACCGGAGATACGCAGTATTTT. The encoded protein is CASSQDLAGTGDTQYF.